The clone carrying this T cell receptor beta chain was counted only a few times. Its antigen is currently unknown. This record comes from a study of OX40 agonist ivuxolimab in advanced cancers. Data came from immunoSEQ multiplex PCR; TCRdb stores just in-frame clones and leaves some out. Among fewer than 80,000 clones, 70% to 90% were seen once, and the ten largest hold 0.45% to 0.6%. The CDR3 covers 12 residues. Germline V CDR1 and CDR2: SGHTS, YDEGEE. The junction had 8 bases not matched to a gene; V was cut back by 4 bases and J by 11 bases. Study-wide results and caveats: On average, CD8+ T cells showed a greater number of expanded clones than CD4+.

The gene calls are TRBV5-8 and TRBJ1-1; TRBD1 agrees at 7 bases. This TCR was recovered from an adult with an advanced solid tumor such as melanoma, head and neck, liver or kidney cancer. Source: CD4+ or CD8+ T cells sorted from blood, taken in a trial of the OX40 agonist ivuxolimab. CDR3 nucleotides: TGTGCCAGCAGCGGATTAGGGACAGCGGCTTTCTTT. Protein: CASSGLGTAAFF.